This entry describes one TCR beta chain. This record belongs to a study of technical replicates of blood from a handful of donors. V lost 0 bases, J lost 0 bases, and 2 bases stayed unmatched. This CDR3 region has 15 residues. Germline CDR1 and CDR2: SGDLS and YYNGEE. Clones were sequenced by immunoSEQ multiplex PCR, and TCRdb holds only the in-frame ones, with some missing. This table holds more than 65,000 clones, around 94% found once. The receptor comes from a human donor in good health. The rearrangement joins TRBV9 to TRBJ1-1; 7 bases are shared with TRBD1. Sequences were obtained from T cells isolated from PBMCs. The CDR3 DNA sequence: TGTGCCAGCAGCGTAGAGGGGGCGGTGAACACTGAAGCTTTCTTT. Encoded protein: CASSVEGAVNTEAFF.